This entry lists 16 T cell receptor beta chains sequenced from one sample in a study of shared clonotypes between healthy human individuals (TCRdb year 2020). To prepare the library, the immunoSEQ multiplex PCR assay was applied. Here the immuneACCESS table is served through TCRdb, limited to in-frame sequences with V and J called. Missing clones are a known gap in these copies; in checked studies unresolved V genes cover under half, and the rest lacks a known reason. Present in this sample are around 2.5 million clones, approximately 93% of which were seen just once. More than 0.35% of the sample is held by the ten biggest clonotypes. The specimen sequenced was naive CD4+ T cells from PBMCs. Explained via the paper, the cell subset or site label denotes: CD45RA+ positively selected. The receptors stem from a man between 18 and 35 years old in good health. Some clones in this sample may be carry-over from other donors' samples.

The rearrangement uses TRBV27 and TRBJ2-7, with 11 bases fitting TRBD2. V lost 6 bases to trimming and J lost 6 bases; unmatched junction nucleotides: 13. Germline-derived CDR1 and CDR2 are MNHEY and SMNVEV (reference sequence). There are 16 residues in the CDR3. CDR3 protein: CASSLSGRASPGEQYF. The CDR3 DNA reads as TGTGCCAGCAGCCTTAGCGGGAGGGCCTCCCCAGGCGAGCAGTACTTC.

The chain carries TRBV7-2 and TRBJ1-5; the match to TRBD1 covers 7 bases. Trimming removed 5 bases from V and 1 base from J; junction bases left unmatched: 11. This CDR3 has 17 residues. The V gene's germline CDR1 is SGHTA and CDR2 FQGNSA. This CDR3 is CASSPQGGRASNQPQHF. The CDR3 DNA reads as TGTGCCAGCAGCCCACAAGGGGGCAGGGCCAGCAATCAGCCCCAGCATTTT.

The chain combines TRBV10-3 with TRBJ2-7, with D unresolved. Trimming cost V 6 bases and J 2 bases, with 8 bases left between them. This CDR3 contains 12 residues. CDR1 ENHRY and CDR2 SYGVKD come from the germline V gene. The CDR3 DNA follows: TGTGCCATCAGCCAGGACGCCTACGAGCAGTACTTC. The encoded protein is CAISQDAYEQYF.

CDR3 nucleotides: TGTGCCAGCAGCGCGGGGGGGACAGGAAGCATCGAGCAGTACTTC. This codes for CASSAGGTGSIEQYF. The chain combines TRBV5-4 with TRBJ2-7; D might be TRBD2 (9 bases). Germline V gene data show CDR1 as SGHNT and CDR2 as YYREEE (reference sequence). V was clipped by 4 bases and J by 6 bases, with 20 bases between them. This CDR3 is built from 15 residues.

The chain is built from TRBV28 and TRBJ1-2; perhaps TRBD1 as D (6 bases). The V gene's germline CDR1 is MDHEN and CDR2 SYDVKM. CDR3 length: 14 amino acids. V gave up 5 bases and J gave up 4 bases, with 14 bases separating them. The CDR3 DNA reads as TGTGCCAGCAGTAAAAGAGACAGGTCCTATGGCTACACCTTC. Its translation: CASSKRDRSYGYTF.

The rearrangement links TRBV2 to TRBJ1-2, with a tentative D call TRBD1 (5 bases). The germline CDR1 and CDR2 sequences are SNHLY and FYNNEI. Trimming removed 7 bases at V and 7 bases at J, with 16 bases between. This CDR3 contains 13 residues. The CDR3 DNA reads TGTGCCAGCATCCCGAGCGGGGCCGGTGGCTACACCTTC. This translates into CASIPSGAGGYTF.

The chain is built from TRBV2 and TRBJ1-2; TRBD1 matches at 8 bases. CDR3 length: 14 amino acids. Per germline, CDR1 SNHLY and CDR2 FYNNEI. V lost 1 base, J lost 7 bases, and 5 bases stayed unmatched. In DNA, the CDR3 is TGTGCCAGCAGTGAAGAGGCAGGGGGCGTTGGCTACACCTTC. Encoded protein: CASSEEAGGVGYTF. Using reference TRBV2 and TRBJ1-2 for the parts outside the CDR3, the full variable domain is EPEVTQTPSHQVTQMGQEVILRCVPISNHLYFYWYRQILGQKVEFLVSFYNNEISEKSEIFDDQFSVERPDGSNFTLKIRSTKLEDSAMYFCASSEEAGGVGYTFGSGTRLTVV.

Note on this clone: Other DNA sequences in this sample translate to the same CDR3. This sequence joins TRBV7-2 and TRBJ2-7; D is uncertain. The length of the CDR3 is 13 residues. Trimming removed 0 bases at V and 2 bases at J, with 5 bases between. Germline V gene lookup returns CDR1 SGHTA and CDR2 FQGNSA. The CDR3 loop is CASSLAGAYEQYF. The DNA of the CDR3 is TGTGCCAGCAGCTTAGCGGGCGCCTACGAGCAGTACTTC.

This clone has a handful of counts. V is TRBV9 and J is TRBJ1-1; D is possibly TRBD1 (5 bases). Germline V gives CDR1 SGDLS, CDR2 YYNGEE. The CDR3 covers 16 residues. Between the trimmed V and J ends, which lost 0 bases and 0 bases, there was a span of 12 bases. The CDR3 protein is CASSVGLGEVNTEAFF. The CDR3 bases are TGTGCCAGCAGCGTAGGTCTGGGGGAGGTGAACACTGAAGCTTTCTTT. The entire variable domain, with the rest obtained from reference TRBV9 and TRBJ1-1, is as follows: DSGVTQTPKHLITATGQRVTLRCSPRSGDLSVYWYQQSLDQGLQFLIQYYNGEERAKGNILERFSAQQFPDLHSELNLSSLELGDSALYFCASSVGLGEVNTEAFFGQGTRLTVV.

This sequence joins TRBV18 and TRBJ2-7, with D perhaps matching TRBD2 (6 bases). From germline, CDR1 is KGHSH and CDR2 LQKENI. The CDR3 totals 13 residues. V shed 4 bases and J shed 5 bases, with 12 bases lying between them. CDR3 amino acids: CASSLHGGNEQYF. CDR3 nucleotides: TGTGCCAGCTCACTTCACGGGGGAAACGAGCAGTACTTC. Supplemented by reference TRBV18 and TRBJ2-7, the full variable domain reads NAGVMQNPRHLVRRRGQEARLRCSPMKGHSHVYWYRQLPEEGLKFMVYLQKENIIDESGMPKERFSAEFPKEGPSILRIQQVVRGDSAAYFCASSLHGGNEQYFGPGTRLTVT.

This clone showed up just once. The CDR3 loop is CASTGQRSSYEQYF. The CDR3 bases are TGTGCCAGCACTGGACAGCGGAGCTCCTACGAGCAGTACTTC. The genes are TRBV6-6 and TRBJ2-7; D perhaps matches TRBD1 (6 bases). V gave up 7 bases and J gave up 0 bases, with 13 bases separating them. The CDR3 extends over 14 amino acids. Germline V gene sequence: CDR1 MNHNY, CDR2 SVGAGI (reference sequence).

The rearrangement uses TRBV6-1 and TRBJ2-1; 9 bases fit TRBD2. The junction had 9 bases not matched to a gene; V was cut back by 2 bases and J by 4 bases. The CDR3 sequence is 17 residues long. Germline V CDR1 and CDR2: MNHNS, SASEGT. The CDR3 DNA is TGTGCCAGCAGTGAAAGGGGGGGCGCGGGAGGGTACAATGAGCAGTTCTTC. Encoded protein: CASSERGGAGGYNEQFF.

The chain employs TRBV28 and TRBJ2-7; D is ambiguous. The germline V gene encodes CDR1 MDHEN and CDR2 SYDVKM. V was clipped by 3 bases and J by 2 bases, with 11 bases between them. The CDR3 loop spans 14 amino acids. The CDR3 bases are TGTGCCAGCAGTTTCTCCCAGGCCCCCTACGAGCAGTACTTC. It specifies CASSFSQAPYEQYF.

This clone showed up just once. V usage is TRBV5-1 and J usage is TRBJ2-3, with 14 bases that match TRBD2. This CDR3 is 17 amino acids long. J was trimmed by 2 bases and V by 5 bases; bases with no gene match: 7. Germline CDR1 and CDR2: SGHRS and YFSETQ. In nucleotides, the CDR3 is TGCGCCAGCAGTCGCGGACTAGCGGGAGGATCCACAGATACGCAGTATTTT. It yields the protein CASSRGLAGGSTDTQYF.

In its sample, this clone was seen once. This chain joins TRBV5-1 and TRBJ2-2, with D maybe TRBD2 (6 bases). The V and J ends lost 4 bases and 7 bases respectively, with 20 bases between them. Germline V CDR1 and CDR2: SGHRS, YFSETQ. This CDR3 has 16 residues. The CDR3: CASSPSGPGRNGELFF. The CDR3 DNA reads as TGCGCCAGCAGCCCGAGCGGGCCAGGTCGAAACGGGGAGCTGTTTTTT.

On this clone: Other DNA sequences from this sample encode an identical CDR3 as well. The chain is built from TRBV6-1 and TRBJ2-3, with a tentative D call TRBD1 (5 bases). CDR3 length equals 13 residues. From germline, CDR1 is MNHNS and CDR2 SASEGT. Trimming cost V 4 bases and J 4 bases, with 9 bases left between them. The CDR3 sequence: CASSGQGPDTQYF. CDR3 sequence (DNA): TGTGCCAGCAGTGGTCAGGGTCCAGATACGCAGTATTTT.